This T cell receptor beta chain emerged from a study of blood T cells in healthy people across ages. Overall study results and limits: Roughly linear declines in TCR beta diversity per million T cells occurred with age. Unsorted PBMCs prevented conclusive naive versus antigen-experienced comparison. Estimated diversity that came from one million T cells was considered an underestimate.

It was with a sample-barcoded 5' primer and a J-beta primer mix that a second PCR of roughly 7 to 11 cycles was run. One entry per CDR3 protein results from TCRdb running MiXCR on the 5' RACE reads. The profile shows some 640,000 distinct CDR3 sequences, around 49% of them singletons. Isolating PBMCs gave at least 6 million of these cells per sample. About this clonotype itself: As yet, its antigen is unknown.

This TCR was recovered from a woman aged 55-69 years in good health. The specimen sequenced was blood.

The CDR3 nucleotides are TGTGCCAGCAGTCAAAGCGGACTTGGAAGAGATACGCAGTATTTT. It codes for CASSQSGLGRDTQYF. The V gene is TRBV6-2 or TRBV6-3, the J gene TRBJ2-3; perhaps TRBD2 as D (5 bases). V lost 5 bases to trimming and J lost 5 bases, with 17 bases between them. This CDR3 comprises 15 residues. Germline V gene sequence: CDR1 MNHEY, CDR2 SVGEGT.